This passage covers 23 T cell receptor beta chains from one sample sequenced in a study of blood T cell repertoires in COVID-19. TCRdb keeps only in-frame clones here, not all; method: immunoSEQ multiplex PCR. Here the sample spans roughly 380,000 clones, around 87% being singletons. Sequencing input: PBMCs or T cells enriched from blood (not recorded which). The receptor set was obtained from a young man who had recovered from COVID-19.

This clone showed up just once. The chain carries TRBV9 and TRBJ2-3, with unresolved D. V shed 0 bases and J shed 3 bases, with 17 bases lying between them. CDR3 length: 17 residues. Germline V gene lookup returns CDR1 SGDLS and CDR2 YYNGEE. CDR3 protein: CASSVGRHHSRTDTQYF. In DNA form, the CDR3 reads TGTGCCAGCAGCGTAGGGCGCCATCACAGCAGGACAGATACGCAGTATTTT.

The chain couples TRBV6-6 to TRBJ1-5; D unclear. This CDR3 is 13 amino acids long. CDR1 and CDR2 (germline): MNHNY, SVGAGI (reference sequence). V was shortened by 6 bases and J by 5 bases, with 11 bases between the two germline ends. Here the CDR3 DNA reads TGTGCCAGCAGCCTCCGACTGTATCAGCCCCAGCATTTT. As protein: CASSLRLYQPQHF.

This chain links TRBV11-1 with TRBJ1-5; TRBD1 agrees at 10 bases. Germline V gene data show CDR1 as SGHAT and CDR2 as FQDESV (reference sequence). With V trimmed by 5 bases and J by 4 bases, 5 bases remained unmatched. CDR3 length: 15 residues. The CDR3 DNA reads as TGTGCCAGCAGCCCGGGACAGGGGCCTAATCAGCCCCAGCATTTT. This sequence encodes CASSPGQGPNQPQHF.

The genes are TRBV3-1 (or the pseudogene TRBV3-2) and TRBJ1-6; D gene unclear. Germline-derived CDR1 and CDR2 are LGHDT and YNNKEL (reference sequence). The CDR3 extends over 18 amino acids. V was shortened by 1 base and J by 2 bases, with 15 bases between the two germline ends. The CDR3 region is CASSQGSPASPYNSPLHF. The CDR3 coding sequence is TGTGCCAGCAGCCAAGGGAGCCCGGCGAGCCCCTATAATTCACCCCTCCACTTT.

J is TRBJ2-2 and V is TRBV27; TRBD1 matches at 8 bases. The CDR3 sequence is 18 residues long. Germline-derived CDR1 and CDR2 are MNHEY and SMNVEV (reference sequence). J was trimmed by 1 base and V by 0 bases; bases with no gene match: 7. The CDR3 reads CASSLSSAGQGNTGELFF. CDR3 in DNA: TGTGCCAGCAGTTTATCGTCAGCCGGACAGGGGAACACCGGGGAGCTGTTTTTT.

The J gene is TRBJ2-3, the V gene TRBV24-1; D is perhaps TRBD2 (5 bases). V shed 2 bases and J shed 2 bases, with 7 bases lying between them. Germline V gene lookup returns CDR1 KGHDR and CDR2 SFDVKD. The CDR3 is 14 residues long. The DNA of the CDR3 is TGTGCCACCAGTGATTCGGGATCCACAGATACGCAGTATTTT. It codes for CATSDSGSTDTQYF.

CDR3 bases: TGTGCCAGCAGTTTAGACATTTATTCACCCCTCCACTTT. It yields the protein CASSLDIYSPLHF. This chain links TRBV12-3 or TRBV12-4 with TRBJ1-6; no clear D. V was pared by 1 base and J by 8 bases, with 6 bases between. The CDR3 contains 13 residues.

The CDR3 nucleotides read TGTGCCAGTAGTGCCCAGAATGACTTCCTAGCCAAAAACATTCAGTACTTC. Its protein is CASSAQNDFLAKNIQYF. The V and J genes are TRBV19 and TRBJ2-4; D is unclear. Between the trimmed V and J ends, which lost 5 bases and 0 bases, there was a span of 17 bases. Per germline, CDR1 LNHDA and CDR2 SQIVND (reference sequence). This CDR3 is built from 17 residues.

This clone has only one observation. CDR3 amino acids: CASSSSGGAFF. In DNA, the CDR3 is TGTGCCAGCAGTTCGTCAGGTGGAGCTTTCTTT. The rearrangement links TRBV6-5 to TRBJ1-1, with D unclear. In germline, CDR1 is MNHEY, CDR2 SVGAGI. Trimming removed 4 bases from V and 10 bases from J, with 10 bases in between. CDR3 size: 11 residues.

The V call is TRBV27, the J call TRBJ2-1; 10 nucleotides align to TRBD1. With V trimmed by 6 bases and J by 7 bases, 12 bases remained unmatched. Germline CDR1 MNHEY, CDR2 SMNVEV (reference sequence). The CDR3 is 16 residues long. The CDR3 sequence is CASRTLPGQGSNEQFF. The CDR3 DNA sequence: TGTGCCAGCAGGACTCTCCCGGGACAGGGGTCGAATGAGCAGTTCTTC.

The chain combines TRBV7-6 with TRBJ2-1; 15 nucleotides align to TRBD2. From germline, CDR1 is SGHVS and CDR2 FNYEAQ. The CDR3 totals 16 residues. The V gene end was trimmed by 5 bases and the J gene end by 9 bases; junction bases not matched to a gene: 8. The CDR3 here is CASSRSGLAGGVEQFF. The CDR3 coding sequence is TGTGCCAGCAGCCGAAGCGGACTAGCGGGGGGGGTTGAGCAGTTCTTC.

The V call is TRBV10-2, the J call TRBJ1-2; a weak D match, TRBD1 (5 bases). Trimming left V 6 bases short and J 8 bases short, with 16 bases between. CDR3 length: 13 amino acids. Germline V gene lookup returns CDR1 WSHSY and CDR2 SAAADI. Written as DNA, the CDR3 is TGCGCCAGCAGGGGCGGGGCCGGGGAAGGCTACACCTTC. As protein: CASRGGAGEGYTF.

J is TRBJ2-3 and V is TRBV30; weak D call: TRBD2 (7 bases). Trimming stripped 2 bases from V and 0 bases from J, with 15 bases between. The V gene's germline CDR1 is GTSNPN and CDR2 SVGIG (reference sequence). The CDR3 runs 16 residues. CDR3 coding DNA: TGTGCCTGGAGTCGAAGCGGGACAACTAGCACAGATACGCAGTATTTT. Its protein product is CAWSRSGTTSTDTQYF.

The chain carries TRBV20-1 and TRBJ1-1; D gene uncertain. V was cut by 6 bases and J by 1 base, with 6 bases left in between. This CDR3 is 11 amino acids long. Germline CDR1 reads DFQATT; CDR2 reads SNEGSKA (reference sequence). CDR3 bases: TGCAGTGCATACAGGAACACTGAAGCTTTCTTT. It translates to CSAYRNTEAFF.

This chain links TRBV27 with TRBJ2-7; 8 bases are a match to TRBD2. The CDR3 is 15 amino acids. V was clipped by 2 bases and J by 3 bases; unmatched bases: 6. Germline CDR1 is MNHEY and CDR2 is SMNVEV (reference sequence). The CDR3 DNA is TGTGCCAGCAGTTTAGGGCCAGCGGGGGTCTACGAGCAGTACTTC. Its protein is CASSLGPAGVYEQYF.

The chain employs TRBV11-2 and TRBJ2-7; 8 bases align to TRBD1. CDR3 length: 15 residues. CDR1 SGHAT and CDR2 FQNNGV come from the germline V gene. With 2 bases clipped from V and 0 bases from J, the junction kept 3 bases outside the gene matches. CDR3 nucleotide sequence: TGTGCCAGCAGCTTAACCGGGACAGGCTCCTACGAGCAGTACTTC. Translated, it gives CASSLTGTGSYEQYF.

The chain recombines TRBV5-6 with TRBJ2-2; no reliable D call. The CDR3 is made up of 16 amino acids. In germline, CDR1 is SGHDT, CDR2 YYEEEE. Trimming left V 2 bases short and J 0 bases short, with 11 bases between. CDR3 DNA sequence: TGTGCCAGCAGCTTTTGGCTAGGAGCGAACACCGGGGAGCTGTTTTTT. Its translation: CASSFWLGANTGELFF.

The chain's CDR3 is CASSIDKNYGYTF. DNA for the CDR3: TGTGCCAGTAGTATAGACAAAAACTATGGCTACACCTTC. The V and J genes are TRBV19 and TRBJ1-2; no definite D call. This CDR3 has 13 amino acids. V was clipped by 0 bases and J by 2 bases, with 4 bases between them. CDR1 LNHDA and CDR2 SQIVND come from the germline V gene (reference sequence).

This chain links TRBV19 with TRBJ2-1, with TRBD2 identical over 15 bases. V shed 7 bases, J shed 3 bases, and the junction held 4 bases outside the gene matches. This CDR3 has 16 amino acids. Germline V CDR1 and CDR2: LNHDA, SQIVND (reference sequence). The CDR3 DNA reads as TGTGCCAGTATAGGACTAGCGGGGGGGCTCTACAATGAGCAGTTCTTC. Its translation is CASIGLAGGLYNEQFF.

On this clone: The same CDR3 arises from other DNA sequences in this sample as well. This chain uses TRBV5-1 with TRBJ2-1; 8 bases line up with TRBD2. The CDR3 is 17 residues long. The V gene's germline CDR1 is SGHRS and CDR2 YFSETQ. Losses at the gene ends were 2 bases for V and 1 base for J; bases not matched to a gene: 8. In DNA, the CDR3 is TGCGCCAGCAGCTTTTCCGGGGGGGCGTTTTCCTACAATGAGCAGTTCTTC. This encodes CASSFSGGAFSYNEQFF.

The chain employs TRBV9 and TRBJ2-1; 10 nucleotides align to TRBD2. V gave up 0 bases and J gave up 4 bases; unmatched junction bases: 4. This CDR3 spans 16 amino acids. Germline V lookup: CDR1 SGDLS, CDR2 YYNGEE. The CDR3, as DNA: TGTGCCAGCAGCGTAGTGAGCGGGGGGGGTTACAATGAGCAGTTCTTC. It encodes CASSVVSGGGYNEQFF.

The chain employs TRBV15 and TRBJ2-2; D might be TRBD2 (5 bases). The CDR3 consists of 15 residues. Per germline, CDR1 LNHNV and CDR2 YYDKDF (reference sequence). The germline V and J ends were trimmed by 1 base and 2 bases, with 8 bases remaining between them. This CDR3 is CATSRVGANTGELFF. The CDR3 DNA sequence: TGTGCCACCAGCAGAGTGGGAGCCAACACCGGGGAGCTGTTTTTT.

The chain carries TRBV18 and TRBJ2-3; 7 nucleotides agree with TRBD2. Germline CDR1 KGHSH, CDR2 LQKENI. V was pared by 7 bases and J by 1 base, with 5 bases of the junction left unmatched. CDR3 length equals 14 residues. The CDR3 sequence: CASYPGGGTDTQYF. CDR3 nucleotides: TGTGCCAGCTACCCGGGGGGAGGCACAGATACGCAGTATTTT.